The next 2 T cell receptor beta chains were all read from a single sample in a study of blood T cells in healthy people across ages. A second PCR, run for about 6 to 11 cycles, used a sample-barcoded 5' primer plus a J-beta primer mix. MiXCR, run by TCRdb on the 5' RACE reads, gives a single entry per CDR3 protein. The sample lists 1,500,000 or so distinct CDR3 sequences; approximately 43% were seen once. The sample taken for sequencing was blood. The origin of the receptors is a woman younger than 35 in good health.

The chain has TRBV4-2 and TRBJ2-1; 11 nucleotides line up with TRBD2. The germline gives CDR1 LGHNA, CDR2 YNFKEQ. Unmatched junction bases numbered 10, after V lost 1 base and J lost 2 bases. This CDR3 has 19 residues. The CDR3 nucleotides read TGTGCCAGCAGCCAAGGGGATCTAGCGGGAGGTCTCGCCTACAATGAGCAGTTCTTC. It yields the protein CASSQGDLAGGLAYNEQFF.

The rearrangement links TRBV29-1 to TRBJ1-1, with a weak D call TRBD1 (6 bases). CDR1 and CDR2 from the germline V gene are SQVTM and ANQGSEA. CDR3 length: 14 residues. Trimming shortened V by 6 bases and J by 0 bases, and 14 bases separated the two germline ends. CDR3 sequence (DNA): TGCAGCGTACACCGGACAGTCATGAACACTGAAGCTTTCTTT. Amino acid sequence: CSVHRTVMNTEAFF.